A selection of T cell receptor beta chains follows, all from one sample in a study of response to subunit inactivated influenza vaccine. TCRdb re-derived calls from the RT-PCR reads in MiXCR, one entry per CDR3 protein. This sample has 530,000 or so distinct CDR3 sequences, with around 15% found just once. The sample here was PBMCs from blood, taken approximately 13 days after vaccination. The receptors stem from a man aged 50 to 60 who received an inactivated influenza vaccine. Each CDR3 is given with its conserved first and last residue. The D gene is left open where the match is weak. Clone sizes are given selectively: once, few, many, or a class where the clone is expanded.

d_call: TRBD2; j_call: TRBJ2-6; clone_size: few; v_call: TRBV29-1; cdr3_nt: TGCAGCGTTCGGACTAGCGGTCTCTCTGGGGCCAACGTCCTGACTTTC; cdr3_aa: CSVRTSGLSGANVLTF
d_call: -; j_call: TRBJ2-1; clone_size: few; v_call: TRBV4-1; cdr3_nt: TGCGCCAGCAGCCAAGCGCTGGGGATTGATGAGCAGTTCTTC; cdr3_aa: CASSQALGIDEQFF
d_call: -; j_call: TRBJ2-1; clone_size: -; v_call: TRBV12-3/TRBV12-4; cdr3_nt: TGTGCCAGCAGTTATTATCCAGGGATCAGCTCCTACAATGAGCAGTTCTTC; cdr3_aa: CASSYYPGISSYNEQFF
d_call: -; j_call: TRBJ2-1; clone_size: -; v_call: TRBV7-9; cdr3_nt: TGTGCCAGCAGCCCAGTTAGATTTGGAACGAATGAGCAGTTCTTC; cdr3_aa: CASSPVRFGTNEQFF
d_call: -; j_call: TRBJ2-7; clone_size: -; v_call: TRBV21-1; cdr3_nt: TGTGCCAGCAGCAAAAACGGGGGAGCGAGAACCTACGAGCAGTACTTC; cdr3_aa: CASSKNGGARTYEQYF
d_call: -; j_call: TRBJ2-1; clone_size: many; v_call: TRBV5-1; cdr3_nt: TGCGCCAGCAGCTTGGAGACCTACAATGAGCAGTTCTTC; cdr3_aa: CASSLETYNEQFF
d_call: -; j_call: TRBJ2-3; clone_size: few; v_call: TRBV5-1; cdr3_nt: TGCGCCAGCAGCTTGGCGAGCGGATTCACAGATACGCAGTATTTT; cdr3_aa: CASSLASGFTDTQYF
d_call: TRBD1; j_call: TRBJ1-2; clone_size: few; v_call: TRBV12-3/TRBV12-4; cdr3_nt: TGTGCCAGCAGCCGGGGACAGGCTAGTTATGGCTACACCTTC; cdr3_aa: CASSRGQASYGYTF
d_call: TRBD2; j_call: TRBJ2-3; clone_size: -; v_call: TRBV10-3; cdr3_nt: TGTGCCATCAGTGATCCGGGACTAGCGGGAGGGAAGAGCACAGATACGCAGTATTTT; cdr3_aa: CAISDPGLAGGKSTDTQYF
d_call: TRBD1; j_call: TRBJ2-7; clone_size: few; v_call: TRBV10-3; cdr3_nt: TGTGCCATCAGTGGAAACGAGGGACAGGGGGCCTCCTACGAGCAGTACTTC; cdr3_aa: CAISGNEGQGASYEQYF
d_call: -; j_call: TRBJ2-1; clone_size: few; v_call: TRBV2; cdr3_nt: TGTGCCAGCAGTGCCCAGGAGACACGGGACAATGAGCAGTTCTTC; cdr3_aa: CASSAQETRDNEQFF
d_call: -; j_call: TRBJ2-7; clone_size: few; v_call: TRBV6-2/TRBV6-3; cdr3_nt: TGTGCCAGCAGTCACAGACAGAGCTCCTACGAGCAGTACTTC; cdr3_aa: CASSHRQSSYEQYF
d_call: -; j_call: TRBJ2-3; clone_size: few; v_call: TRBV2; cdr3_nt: TGTGCCAGCAATCAAGGGGCAGATACGCAGTATTTT; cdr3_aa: CASNQGADTQYF
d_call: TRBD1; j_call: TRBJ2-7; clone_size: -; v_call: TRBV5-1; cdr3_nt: TGCGCCACCAAACCGGGACAGGGGGAGTACTACGAGCAGTACTTC; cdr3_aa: CATKPGQGEYYEQYF
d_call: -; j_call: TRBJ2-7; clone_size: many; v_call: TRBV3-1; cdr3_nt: TGTGCCAGCAGCCGCTACCCACTCAAGCAGTACTTC; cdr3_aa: CASSRYPLKQYF
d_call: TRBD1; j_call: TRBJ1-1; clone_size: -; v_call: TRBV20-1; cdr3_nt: TGCAGTGCTTGCAGGACAGGGAACACTGAAGCTTTCTTT; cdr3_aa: CSACRTGNTEAFF
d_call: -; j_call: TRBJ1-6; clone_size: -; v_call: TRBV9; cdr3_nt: TGTGCCAGCAGCCCCCGAGCAGAAGCCTATAATTCACCCCTCCACTTT; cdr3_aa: CASSPRAEAYNSPLHF
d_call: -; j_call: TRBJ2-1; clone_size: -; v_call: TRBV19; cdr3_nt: TGTGCCAGTAGTACGGACAGATTAAGCTACAATGAGCAGTTCTTC; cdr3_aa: CASSTDRLSYNEQFF
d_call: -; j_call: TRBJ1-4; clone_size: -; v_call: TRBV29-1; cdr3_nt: TGCAGCGTTCATACAGGGTTTGGAAAACTGTTTTTT; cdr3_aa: CSVHTGFGKLFF
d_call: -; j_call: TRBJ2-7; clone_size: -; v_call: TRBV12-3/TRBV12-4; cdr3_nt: TGTGCCACCGCCGAAGGGTCCTACGAGCAGTACTTC; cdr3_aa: CATAEGSYEQYF
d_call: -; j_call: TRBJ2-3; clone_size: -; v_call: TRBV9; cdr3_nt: TGTGCCAGCAGCGTAGGTTTTCAGGGAAGCACAGATACGCAGTATTTT; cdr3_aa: CASSVGFQGSTDTQYF
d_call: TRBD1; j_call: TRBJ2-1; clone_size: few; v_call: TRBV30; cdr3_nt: TGTGCCTGGAGCTTCGGGACAGGGGGCTACAATGAGCAGTTCTTC; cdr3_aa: CAWSFGTGGYNEQFF
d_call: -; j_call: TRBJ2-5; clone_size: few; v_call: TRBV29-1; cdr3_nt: TGCAGCGCAGGGACTTCGGAAGAGACCCAGTACTTC; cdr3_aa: CSAGTSEETQYF
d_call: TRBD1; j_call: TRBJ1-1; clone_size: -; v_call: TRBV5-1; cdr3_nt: TGCGCCAGCAGCAAGACAGGGATATTGGACACTGAAGCTTTCTTT; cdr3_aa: CASSKTGILDTEAFF
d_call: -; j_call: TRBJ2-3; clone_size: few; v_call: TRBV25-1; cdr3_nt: TGTGCCAGCAGTAATGCGGGAACAGATACGCAGTATTTT; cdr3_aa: CASSNAGTDTQYF
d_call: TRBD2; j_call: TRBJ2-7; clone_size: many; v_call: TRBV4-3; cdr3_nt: TGCGCCAGCAGCCATTCCCCCGGGGGGATTTACGAGCAGTACTTC; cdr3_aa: CASSHSPGGIYEQYF
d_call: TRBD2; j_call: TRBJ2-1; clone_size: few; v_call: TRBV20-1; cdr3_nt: TGCAGTGCTCATCTAGCGGGAGGGCCCTACAATGAGCAGTTCTTC; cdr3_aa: CSAHLAGGPYNEQFF
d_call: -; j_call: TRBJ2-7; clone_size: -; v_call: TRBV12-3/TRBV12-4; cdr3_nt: TGTGCCAGCAGCTCGGGGGCCGGCTCCTACGTGCAGTACTTC; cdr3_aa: CASSSGAGSYVQYF
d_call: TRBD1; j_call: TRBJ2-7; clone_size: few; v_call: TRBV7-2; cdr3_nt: TGTGCCAGCAGCTTAGGGGCCAGGGGGCACGAGCAGTACTTC; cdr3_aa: CASSLGARGHEQYF
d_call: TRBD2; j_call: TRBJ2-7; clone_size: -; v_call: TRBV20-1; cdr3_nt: TGCAGTGCTGGGACTAGCGGAGCCTACGAGCAGTACTTC; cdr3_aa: CSAGTSGAYEQYF
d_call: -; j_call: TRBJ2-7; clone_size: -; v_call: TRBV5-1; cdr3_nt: TGCGCCAGCAGCGAGACCGGGGGAACATTCCCTTACGAGCAGTACTTC; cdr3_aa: CASSETGGTFPYEQYF
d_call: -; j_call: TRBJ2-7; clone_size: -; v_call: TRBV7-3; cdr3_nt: TGTGCCAGCAGCCTTATCGTGGGCAGGCCGCCTTTGACCCCTACGGGGAGCGAGCAGTACTTC; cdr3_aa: CASSLIVGRPPLTPTGSEQYF
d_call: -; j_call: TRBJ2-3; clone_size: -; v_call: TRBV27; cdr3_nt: TGTGCCAGCAGTTTCGTTGTGGCAGATACGCAGTATTTT; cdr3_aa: CASSFVVADTQYF
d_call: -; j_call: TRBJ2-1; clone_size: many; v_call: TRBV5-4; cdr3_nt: TGTGCCAGCAGCTTTGGCGGACCGTACAATGAGCAGTTCTTC; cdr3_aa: CASSFGGPYNEQFF
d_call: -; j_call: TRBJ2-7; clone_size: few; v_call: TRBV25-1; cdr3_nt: TGTGCCAGTCGCGCTACCGACAGGTTTACCTACGAGCAGTACTTC; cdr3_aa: CASRATDRFTYEQYF
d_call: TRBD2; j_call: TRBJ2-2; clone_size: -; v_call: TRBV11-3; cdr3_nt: TGTGCCAGCAGCTTAGGGGGTCTAGCGGTGAACACCGGGGAGCTGTTTTTT; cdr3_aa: CASSLGGLAVNTGELFF
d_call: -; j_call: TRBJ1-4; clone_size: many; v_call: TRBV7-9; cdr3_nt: TGTGCCAGCGGCAGGGTCGAGGATGAAAAACTGTTTTTT; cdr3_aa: CASGRVEDEKLFF
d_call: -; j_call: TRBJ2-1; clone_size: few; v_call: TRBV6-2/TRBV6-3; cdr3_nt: TGTGCCAGCAGCAATGTGCTAGGAAATGAGCAGTTCTTC; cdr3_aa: CASSNVLGNEQFF
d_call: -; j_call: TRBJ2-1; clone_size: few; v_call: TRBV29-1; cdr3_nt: TGCAGCGTTGATAGACCGGGCTTCTACAATGAGCAGTTCTTC; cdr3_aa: CSVDRPGFYNEQFF
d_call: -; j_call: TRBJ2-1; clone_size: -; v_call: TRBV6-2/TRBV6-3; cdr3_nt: TGTGCCAGCAGTCCTCATCGGGGGCCTTTTTCCGGAAATGAGCAGTTCTTC; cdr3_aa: CASSPHRGPFSGNEQFF
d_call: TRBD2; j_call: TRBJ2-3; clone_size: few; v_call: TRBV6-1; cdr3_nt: TGTGCCAGCAGGGAAATTTGGGGGGGGGGCACAGATACGCAGTATTTT; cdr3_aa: CASREIWGGGTDTQYF
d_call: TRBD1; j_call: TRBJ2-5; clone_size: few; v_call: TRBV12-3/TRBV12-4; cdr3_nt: TGTGCCAGCAGTCCTATCATCCGGGACAGGGACAAAGAGACCCAGTACTTC; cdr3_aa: CASSPIIRDRDKETQYF
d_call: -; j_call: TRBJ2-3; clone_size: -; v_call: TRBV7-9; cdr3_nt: TGTGCCTGGGGCGTCTTATCCACAGATACGCAGTATTTT; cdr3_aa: CAWGVLSTDTQYF
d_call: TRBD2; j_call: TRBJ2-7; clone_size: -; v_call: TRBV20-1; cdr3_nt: TGCAGTGCTAGGGACTCTAGCGGGGGGGCCTCAATCTCCGAGCAGTACTTC; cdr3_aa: CSARDSSGGASISEQYF
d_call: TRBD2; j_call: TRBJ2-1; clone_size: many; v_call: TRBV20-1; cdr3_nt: TGCAGTGCATCCGGACTAGCGGGGGGCATATACTACAATGAGCAGTTCTTC; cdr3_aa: CSASGLAGGIYYNEQFF
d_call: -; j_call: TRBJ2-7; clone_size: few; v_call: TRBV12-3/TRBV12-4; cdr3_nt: TGTGCCAGCAGTTTTAGGACAATCTACGAGCAGTACTTC; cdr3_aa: CASSFRTIYEQYF
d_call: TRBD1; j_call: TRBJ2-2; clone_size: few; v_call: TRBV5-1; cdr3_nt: TGCGCCAGCAACCCGGGACAGGGGACAGGGCGTACCGGGGAGCTGTTTTTT; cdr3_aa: CASNPGQGTGRTGELFF
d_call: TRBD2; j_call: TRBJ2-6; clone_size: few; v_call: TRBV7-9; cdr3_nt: TGTGCCGGGAGGGAGCTGGCCCCTGGGGCCAACGTCCTGACTTTC; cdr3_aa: CAGRELAPGANVLTF
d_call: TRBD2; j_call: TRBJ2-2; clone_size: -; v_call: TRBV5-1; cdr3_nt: TGCGCCAGCAGCCGGACTAGCGGAATCACCGGGGAGCTGTTTTTT; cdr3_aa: CASSRTSGITGELFF
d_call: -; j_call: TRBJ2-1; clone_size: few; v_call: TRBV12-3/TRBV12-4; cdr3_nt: TGTGCCAGCAGCCAGTTTCTTAGAAATGAGCAGTTCTTC; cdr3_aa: CASSQFLRNEQFF
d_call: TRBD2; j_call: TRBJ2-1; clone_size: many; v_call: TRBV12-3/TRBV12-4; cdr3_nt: TGTGCCTCACAGCGGGGGTCCTCCTACAATGAGCAGTTCTTC; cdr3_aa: CASQRGSSYNEQFF